This T cell receptor (beta chain) was identified in a study of beta chain features in type 1 diabetes. Broader study findings: In all four CD4+ subsets, TCRB CDR3 length was significantly, moderately reduced in type 1 diabetes. Naive, central memory and Treg TCRB repertoires seemed to resemble each other more closely in patients than they did in healthy donors. Among type 1 diabetes patients, VDJ junctions had fewer insertions and more deletions.

Concerning this clone: Its antigen is not known. The junction and the germline gene differ at one end; a read error may be behind it. Other DNA sequences from this sample encode an identical CDR3 as well.

A sort by CD45RO/CCR7/CD25/CD127/CD95/CD27 yielded CD4+ naive, central memory, regulatory and stem cell-like memory cells. Isolated RNA was reverse transcribed in full, so expressed TCRB transcripts were sequenced. Method: immunoSEQ multiplex PCR; TCRdb's copy keeps in-frame clones and lacks some. Of a few hundred thousand clones in the sample, around 30% were seen once. This CDR3 has 12 amino acids. CDR1 and CDR2 (germline): SEHNR, FQNEAQ (reference sequence). The clonotype comes from a man aged 18 to 29 in good health. The V gene is TRBV7-9, the J gene TRBJ1-2; unclear D gene. Sequenced input: naive CD4+ T cells from blood. The CDR3 sequence is CASSLAGYGYTF. CDR3 sequence (DNA): TGTGCCAGCAGCCTAGCGGGCTATGGCTACACCTTC.